The 3 T cell receptor beta chains below come from one sample, sequenced in a study of blood T cell repertoires in COVID-19. The data were produced by immunoSEQ multiplex PCR, yet TCRdb's version contains in-frame clones alone and is incomplete. Among around 440,000 clones listed, more than 70% were seen once. Sample: peripheral blood. These receptors were obtained from a woman aged 45-65 years with COVID-19, enrolled during active disease.

The chain combines TRBV19 with TRBJ2-7, with 7 nucleotides matching TRBD1. The junction had 6 bases not matched to a gene; V was cut back by 7 bases and J by 0 bases. The germline CDR1 and CDR2 sequences are LNHDA and SQIVND (reference sequence). The CDR3 is 14 amino acids. CDR3 region: CASNPAGGSYEQYF. The CDR3 coding sequence is TGTGCCAGTAACCCCGCAGGGGGCTCCTACGAGCAGTACTTC.

V gene TRBV2 combines with J gene TRBJ1-1; no clear D gene. Germline loops: CDR1 SNHLY, CDR2 FYNNEI. Trimming took 7 bases from V and 0 from J, leaving 9 bases between them. The CDR3 spans 13 residues. The CDR3 nucleotides read TGTGCCAGCACCGTCGGAGTGAACACTGAAGCTTTCTTT. This codes for CASTVGVNTEAFF. Using reference TRBV2 and TRBJ1-1 for the parts outside the CDR3, the full variable domain is EPEVTQTPSHQVTQMGQEVILRCVPISNHLYFYWYRQILGQKVEFLVSFYNNEISEKSEIFDDQFSVERPDGSNFTLKIRSTKLEDSAMYFCASTVGVNTEAFFGQGTRLTVV.

The chain has TRBV18 and TRBJ2-3, with a weak D call TRBD1 (6 bases). Germline CDR1 is KGHSH and CDR2 is LQKENI. There are 15 residues in the CDR3. Trimming cost V 0 bases and J 4 bases, with 11 bases left between them. CDR3 region: CASSPPGADADTQYF. In DNA, the CDR3 is TGTGCCAGCTCACCACCGGGGGCCGACGCAGATACGCAGTATTTT.